This note documents a single TCR beta chain sequence. What it binds is not known. TCRdb keeps only in-frame clones here, not all; method: immunoSEQ multiplex PCR. The sample includes some 47,000 clones, 85% to 95% of them seen just once. This sample is drawn from a study of T cell therapy after organ transplantation. Study conclusions and caveats: Antirejection and antiviral medication effects could not be assessed.

The CDR3 sequence is 18 residues long. Germline-derived CDR1 and CDR2 are LGHNA and YSLEER. With 5 bases clipped from V and 1 base from J, the junction kept 16 bases outside the gene matches. The origin of this receptor is a human patient who had received a solid organ transplant and had CMV disease. The input for sequencing was CD8+ T cells from blood, taken before autologous CMV-specific T cell therapy. This chain joins TRBV4-3 and TRBJ1-1, with 7 bases that match TRBD1. In DNA form, the CDR3 reads TGCGCCAGCAGCTTGACCGGGACAGCCTCGTTCCCGAACACTGAAGCTTTCTTT. This gives the protein CASSLTGTASFPNTEAFF.